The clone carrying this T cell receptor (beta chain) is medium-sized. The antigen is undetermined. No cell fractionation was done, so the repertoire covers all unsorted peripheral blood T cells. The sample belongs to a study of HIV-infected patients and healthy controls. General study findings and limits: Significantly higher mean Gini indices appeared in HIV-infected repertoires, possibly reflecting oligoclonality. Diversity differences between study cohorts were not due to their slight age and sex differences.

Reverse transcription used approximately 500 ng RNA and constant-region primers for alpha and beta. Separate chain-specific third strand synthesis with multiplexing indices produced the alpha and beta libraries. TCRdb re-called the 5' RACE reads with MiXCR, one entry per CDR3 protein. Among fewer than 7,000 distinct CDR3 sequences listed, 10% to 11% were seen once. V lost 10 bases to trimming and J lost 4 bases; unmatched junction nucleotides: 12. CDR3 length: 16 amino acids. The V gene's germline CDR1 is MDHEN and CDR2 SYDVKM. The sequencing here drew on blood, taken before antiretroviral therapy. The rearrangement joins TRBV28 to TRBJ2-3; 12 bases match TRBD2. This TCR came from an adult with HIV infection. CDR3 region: CATSPGTSGWADTQYF. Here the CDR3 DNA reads TGTGCCACCTCCCCCGGGACTAGCGGGTGGGCAGATACGCAGTATTTT.